Following are 25 T cell receptor beta chains from one sample sequenced in a study of blood T cell repertoires in COVID-19 (TCRdb year 2020). The library was built by means of the immunoSEQ multiplex PCR assay. As stored in TCRdb, this immuneACCESS dataset retains in-frame rearrangements with V and J assigned. A fraction of the clones does not appear; measured against another copy, unresolved V genes explain less than half of the discrepancy, and the remainder lacks a known reason. The sample profile shows some 240,000 clones; 84% of them were found once. More than 1.5% of the sample goes to the ten largest clones. The sequencing sample was made of peripheral blood. These receptors all come from a woman in her 40s who had recovered from COVID-19.

This chain uses TRBV3-1 (or the pseudogene TRBV3-2) with TRBJ2-5; TRBD2 matches at 7 bases. V shed 4 bases, J shed 5 bases, and the junction held 7 bases outside the gene matches. Germline CDR1 is LGHDT and CDR2 is YNNKEL (reference sequence). This CDR3 contains 14 residues. The CDR3 DNA follows: TGTGCCAGCAGCCTTCGGGGGGTCGGGGAGACCCAGTACTTC. As protein: CASSLRGVGETQYF.

The V and J genes are TRBV4-1 and TRBJ2-5; D is uncertain. CDR1 is MGHRA and CDR2 is YSYEKL in the germline V gene. Trimming removed 1 base at V and 5 bases at J, with 11 bases between. The CDR3 consists of 14 residues. The CDR3 reads CASSQALDSETQYF. The CDR3 coding sequence is TGCGCCAGCAGCCAAGCTCTAGATTCGGAGACCCAGTACTTC.

The chain uses TRBV6-1 and TRBJ1-2, with TRBD1 identical over 9 bases. Germline lookup yields CDR1 MNHNS and CDR2 SASEGT. The ends lost 3 bases at V and 5 bases at J; junction bases unmatched: 4. The CDR3 is 14 residues long. This CDR3 is CASSDAGTGYGYTF. The CDR3 DNA sequence: TGTGCCAGCAGTGACGCCGGGACAGGGTATGGCTACACCTTC.

The chain has TRBV6-6 and TRBJ1-3; D remains ambiguous. The CDR3 spans 12 residues. CDR1 and CDR2 from the germline V gene are MNHNY and SVGAGI (reference sequence). Trimming removed 2 bases from V and 4 bases from J, with 3 bases in between. The CDR3 coding sequence is TGTGCCAGCAGTTACGTAGGAAACACCATATATTTT. Its protein product is CASSYVGNTIYF.

The J gene is TRBJ2-1, the V gene TRBV20-1; 8 nucleotides line up with TRBD2. Germline values: CDR1 DFQATT, CDR2 SNEGSKA (reference sequence). V shed 3 bases, J shed 7 bases, and the junction held 8 bases outside the gene matches. This CDR3 has 14 residues. The CDR3 DNA follows: TGCAGTGCTAGTCTGCTCGGGGGGGCAAATGAGCAGTTCTTC. This gives the protein CSASLLGGANEQFF.

The chain joins TRBV4-2 to TRBJ1-1; 10 positions agree with TRBD1. Trimming at V came to 1 base and at J to 5 bases, leaving 4 bases not matched to a gene. The V gene's germline CDR1 is LGHNA and CDR2 YNFKEQ. The CDR3 loop spans 15 amino acids. This chain's CDR3 is CASSQGTGGFTEAFF. The CDR3 DNA reads TGTGCCAGCAGCCAAGGGACAGGGGGTTTTACTGAAGCTTTCTTT.

The V and J genes are TRBV6-5 and TRBJ2-7, with D uncertain. V lost 0 bases and J 4 bases, leaving 10 bases between the germline ends. The CDR3 runs to 14 residues. Germline CDR1 and CDR2: MNHEY and SVGAGI. Written as DNA, the CDR3 is TGTGCCAGCAGTTACTCGCGTGAGAATTACGAGCAGTACTTC. Translating gives CASSYSRENYEQYF.

The count of this clone is one. The rearrangement uses TRBV19 and TRBJ2-6; 7 bases agree with TRBD1. CDR1 and CDR2 from the germline V gene are LNHDA and SQIVND (reference sequence). After removal of 5 bases from V and 0 bases from J, the junction contained 10 bases not matched to a gene. CDR3 size: 18 residues. Here the CDR3 DNA reads TGTGCCAGTAGTCCAGGGGGTCCGCTGGACTCTGGGGCCAACGTCCTGACTTTC. Translating it yields CASSPGGPLDSGANVLTF. Drawing the rest from reference TRBV19 and TRBJ2-6, the complete variable domain is DGGITQSPKYLFRKEGQNVTLSCEQNLNHDAMYWYRQDPGQGLRLIYYSQIVNDFQKGDIAEGYSVSREKKESFPLTVTSAQKNPTAFYLCASSPGGPLDSGANVLTFGAGSRLTVL.

This chain connects TRBV30 to TRBJ2-2; a possible D gene is TRBD1 (6 bases). The germline gives CDR1 GTSNPN, CDR2 SVGIG (reference sequence). The CDR3 is 13 residues long. The V and J ends lost 4 bases and 4 bases respectively, with 10 bases between them. The CDR3 reads CAWTGAPTGELFF. DNA for the CDR3: TGTGCCTGGACAGGGGCCCCCACCGGGGAGCTGTTTTTT. Full variable domain (missing parts from reference TRBV30 and TRBJ2-2): SQTIHQWPATLVQPVGSPLSLECTVEGTSNPNLYWYRQAAGRGLQLLFYSVGIGQISSEVPQNLSASRPQDRQFILSSKKLLLSDSGFYLCAWTGAPTGELFFGEGSRLTVL.

The chain combines TRBV12-5 with TRBJ2-1; 8 nucleotides line up with TRBD1. This CDR3 has 15 amino acids. Germline V lookup: CDR1 LGHNT, CDR2 FRNRAP. With 5 bases clipped from V and 10 bases from J, the junction kept 13 bases outside the gene matches. CDR3 amino acids: CASGTALTGVNEQFF. CDR3 sequence (DNA): TGTGCTAGTGGTACCGCCTTGACAGGGGTTAACGAGCAGTTCTTC.

This chain connects TRBV9 to TRBJ1-3; D not resolved. V shed 3 bases and J shed 0 bases, with 7 bases lying between them. The germline CDR1 and CDR2 sequences are SGDLS and YYNGEE. The CDR3 covers 14 residues. CDR3 sequence reads: CASSETYSGNTIYF. The CDR3 DNA reads TGTGCCAGCAGCGAAACTTACTCTGGAAACACCATATATTTT.

This chain connects TRBV9 to TRBJ2-1, with D tentatively TRBD2 (7 bases). CDR1 and CDR2 from the germline V gene are SGDLS and YYNGEE. The CDR3 is 15 amino acids. V gave up 0 bases and J gave up 7 bases, with 14 bases separating them. The CDR3 region is CASSVAGGAGNEQFF. The CDR3 DNA sequence: TGTGCCAGCAGCGTAGCGGGGGGCGCGGGGAATGAGCAGTTCTTC.

The rearrangement links TRBV11-1 to TRBJ2-1; 7 nucleotides agree with TRBD1. Germline CDR1 is SGHAT and CDR2 is FQDESV (reference sequence). With 5 bases clipped from V and 8 bases from J, the junction kept 9 bases outside the gene matches. The CDR3 covers 14 residues. Here the CDR3 reads CASSPTTGDHEQFF. The CDR3 nucleotides read TGTGCCAGCAGCCCGACAACAGGGGACCATGAGCAGTTCTTC. Variable domain in full (rest from reference TRBV11-1 and TRBJ2-1): EAEVAQSPRYKITEKSQAVAFWCDPISGHATLYWYRQILGQGPELLVQFQDESVVDDSQLPKDRFSAERLKGVDSTLKIQPAELGDSAMYLCASSPTTGDHEQFFGPGTRLTVL.

As concerns this clone: This CDR3 is also generated by other DNA sequences in the sample. The chain recombines TRBV12-3 or TRBV12-4 with TRBJ2-5; D is uncertain. This CDR3 has 11 residues. The V and J ends lost 6 bases and 4 bases respectively, with 6 bases between them. The CDR3 loop reads CASSLRETQYF. CDR3 coding DNA: TGTGCCAGCAGCCTTCGAGAGACCCAGTACTTC.

The gene calls are TRBV29-1 and TRBJ2-1; the D is unclear. Per germline, CDR1 SQVTM and CDR2 ANQGSEA. The CDR3 runs 14 residues. The V gene lost 3 bases and the J gene lost 2 bases, with 11 bases spanning the gap. CDR3 amino acids: CSVDSPRTYNEQFF. DNA for the CDR3: TGCAGCGTTGACAGCCCGAGGACCTACAATGAGCAGTTCTTC.

The rearrangement uses TRBV3-1 (or the pseudogene TRBV3-2) and TRBJ2-5, with 7 nucleotides matching TRBD2. The CDR3 runs to 15 residues. Germline values: CDR1 LGHDT, CDR2 YNNKEL (reference sequence). Trimming took 1 base from V and 4 from J; bases not matched to a gene: 6. CDR3 nucleotide sequence: TGTGCCAGCAGCCAAGTCGGGGGGAATCTAGAGACCCAGTACTTC. It translates to CASSQVGGNLETQYF.

The chain uses TRBV13 and TRBJ2-7; D unclear. Between the trimmed V and J ends, which lost 5 bases and 7 bases, there was a span of 9 bases. The CDR3 is 11 amino acids. The germline V gene encodes CDR1 PRHDT and CDR2 FYEKMQ (reference sequence). CDR3 sequence: CASSNYQEQYF. As DNA, the CDR3 is TGTGCCAGCAGCAATTATCAGGAGCAGTACTTC.

A remark on this clone: At one of its ends the junction is not consistent with the germline gene, which may arise from a read error. This chain uses TRBV5-4 with TRBJ1-4, with unresolved D. Germline V CDR1 and CDR2: SGHNT, YYREEE (reference sequence). The CDR3 is made up of 14 amino acids. The CDR3 coding sequence is TGTGCCAGCAGCTTGCACGAGGCGAATGGAAAACTGTTTTTT. Translating gives CASSLHEANGKLFF.

The chain joins TRBV29-1 to TRBJ1-1; no clear D. Trimming removed 7 bases from V and 3 bases from J, with 9 bases in between. This CDR3 is built from 11 residues. Germline CDR1 and CDR2: SQVTM and ANQGSEA. CDR3 amino acids: CSGGLDTEAFF. The DNA of the CDR3 is TGCAGCGGGGGATTAGACACTGAAGCTTTCTTT.

The rearrangement joins TRBV3-1 (or the pseudogene TRBV3-2) to TRBJ2-1; the match to TRBD1 covers 8 bases. Germline CDR1 LGHDT, CDR2 YNNKEL (reference sequence). The CDR3 covers 14 residues. J lost 7 bases, V lost 4 bases, and 6 bases had no gene match. CDR3 sequence: CASSPRDRWNEQFF. The CDR3 DNA is TGTGCCAGCAGCCCCCGGGACAGGTGGAATGAGCAGTTCTTC.

The gene calls are TRBV2 and TRBJ2-1; 7 nucleotides line up with TRBD1. In germline, CDR1 is SNHLY, CDR2 FYNNEI. V shed 5 bases, J shed 10 bases, and the junction held 5 bases outside the gene matches. This CDR3 spans 12 amino acids. The CDR3 nucleotides read TGTGCCAGCAGTATACGACAGGGCGAGCAGTTCTTC. It translates to CASSIRQGEQFF.

This clone was counted only a few times. The gene calls are TRBV30 and TRBJ1-1, with no clear D. CDR1 and CDR2 (germline): GTSNPN, SVGIG (reference sequence). CDR3 size: 12 residues. Trimming left V 0 bases short and J 8 bases short, with 10 bases between. CDR3 amino acids: CAWSVNRGEAFF. CDR3 sequence (DNA): TGTGCCTGGAGTGTAAACCGCGGCGAAGCTTTCTTT.

V gene TRBV23-1 combines with J gene TRBJ1-5; 7 bases are a match to TRBD1. TRBV23-1 is placed among ORFs of uncertain function. CDR3 length equals 22 residues. V lost 0 bases and J lost 1; bases outside the gene matches: 21. CDR3 DNA: TGCGCCAGCAGTCAATCTGCTCCGACTGAGGGGGCGGAGGAAGGGAGCAATCAGCCCCAGCATTTT. This codes for CASSQSAPTEGAEEGSNQPQHF.

The J gene is TRBJ2-2, the V gene TRBV7-9, with D hard to call. Germline CDR1 reads SEHNR; CDR2 reads FQNEAQ (reference sequence). The CDR3 extends over 13 amino acids. Between the trimmed V and J ends, which lost 1 base and 7 bases, there was a span of 7 bases. In nucleotides, the CDR3 is TGTGCCAGCAGCTTAGGGCTTGTCGGGGAGCTGTTTTTT. This sequence encodes CASSLGLVGELFF.

The genes are TRBV4-2 and TRBJ2-1; 8 nucleotides align to TRBD2. This CDR3 region has 13 residues. From germline, CDR1 is LGHNA and CDR2 YNFKEQ. The V segment lost 7 bases and the J segment 6 bases; nucleotides outside the gene matches: 5. The CDR3 loop is CASTPGGFNEQFF. CDR3 bases: TGTGCCAGCACCCCGGGGGGGTTCAATGAGCAGTTCTTC.